Listed here is a single TCR beta chain. The antigen is not known. For TCRbeta, the library was prepared with unique molecular identifiers. In TCRdb, the PCR reads were re-called with MiXCR into one record per CDR3 protein. This sample has around 440,000 distinct CDR3 sequences, with approximately 10% found just once. These data come from a study of T-cell reconstitution after alpha-beta-depleted transplantation in children. Study observations and caveats: Reportedly, roughly two months post-transplant, alpha-beta T cells arose from several hundred expanded graft clones.

The CDR3 runs 14 residues. V lost 6 bases, J lost 3 bases, and 16 bases lay in between. CDR1 and CDR2 from the germline V gene are SQVTM and ANQGSEA. This rearrangement joins TRBV29-1 to TRBJ2-3, with a tentative D call TRBD2 (7 bases). The specimen was PBMCs, collected before TCRalphabeta/CD19-depleted stem cell transplant. The sequence was obtained from a child aged 2 to 15 with inherited bone marrow failure, due to receive a stem cell transplant. The CDR3: CSVGGGLPTDTQYF. CDR3 DNA sequence: TGCAGCGTGGGAGGGGGACTGCCTACAGATACGCAGTATTTT.